The clone carrying this T cell receptor (beta chain) was detected only a few times. Antigen specificity is unknown. 5'RACE with constant-segment primers built TCRalpha and TCRbeta cDNA libraries with UMIs. TCRdb re-called the 5' RACE reads through MiXCR, storing one row per CDR3 protein. The sample consists of approximately 560,000 distinct CDR3 sequences, roughly 17% of them appearing once. This sample is part of a study of T-cell memory formation after mild COVID-19. In the study overall: The study found TCR clusters largely donor specific.

Study-wide findings and caveats: While clones contracting from day 15 to 85 were balanced between CD4 and CD8, later expanders leaned CD4+. In second-wave clones peaking day 37, SARS-CoV-2 specificity remained unconfirmed.

CDR3 length: 16 amino acids. V lost 0 bases to trimming and J lost 3 bases; unmatched junction nucleotides: 9. Germline values: CDR1 SQVTM, CDR2 ANQGSEA. The clonotype comes from an adult woman who had mild COVID-19 (a few samples of this study predate the infection). Cell type and time point are not known. The chain joins TRBV29-1 to TRBJ2-3; 7 bases align to TRBD2. Input material: PBMCs or a T cell subset sorted from them (not recorded which). Here the CDR3 DNA reads TGCAGCGTTGAAGACTGGGGGGGGACGACGACAGATACGCAGTATTTT. Translation: CSVEDWGGTTTDTQYF.